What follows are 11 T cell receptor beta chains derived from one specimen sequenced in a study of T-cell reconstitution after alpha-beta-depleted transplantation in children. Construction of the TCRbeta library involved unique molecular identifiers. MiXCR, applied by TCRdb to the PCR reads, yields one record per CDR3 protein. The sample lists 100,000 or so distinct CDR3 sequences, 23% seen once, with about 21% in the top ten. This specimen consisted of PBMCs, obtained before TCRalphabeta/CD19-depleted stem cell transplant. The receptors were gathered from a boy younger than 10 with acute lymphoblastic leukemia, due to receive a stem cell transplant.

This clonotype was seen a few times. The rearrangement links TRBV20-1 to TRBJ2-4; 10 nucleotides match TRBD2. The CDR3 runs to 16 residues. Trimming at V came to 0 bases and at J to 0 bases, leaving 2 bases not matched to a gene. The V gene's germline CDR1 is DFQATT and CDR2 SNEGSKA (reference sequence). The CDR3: CSARDRTSGAKNIQYF. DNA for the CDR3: TGCAGTGCTAGAGATAGGACTAGCGGAGCCAAAAACATTCAGTACTTC.

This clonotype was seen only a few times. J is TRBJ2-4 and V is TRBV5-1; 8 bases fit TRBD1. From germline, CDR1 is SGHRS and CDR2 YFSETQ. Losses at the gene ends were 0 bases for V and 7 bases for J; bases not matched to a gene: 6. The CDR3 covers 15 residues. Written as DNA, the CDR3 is TGCGCCAGCAGCTTGGGGACAGGGCCGGCGAACATTCAGTACTTC. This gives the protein CASSLGTGPANIQYF.

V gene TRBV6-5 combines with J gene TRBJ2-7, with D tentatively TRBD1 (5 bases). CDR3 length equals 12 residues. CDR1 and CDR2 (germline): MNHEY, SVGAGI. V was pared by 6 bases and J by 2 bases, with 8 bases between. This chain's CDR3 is CASSRTPYEQYF. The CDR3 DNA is TGTGCCAGCAGCCGGACACCCTACGAGCAGTACTTC.

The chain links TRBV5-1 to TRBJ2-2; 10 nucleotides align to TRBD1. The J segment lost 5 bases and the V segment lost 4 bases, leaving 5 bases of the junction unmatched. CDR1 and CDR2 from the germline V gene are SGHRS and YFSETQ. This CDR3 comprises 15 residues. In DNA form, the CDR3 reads TGCGCCAGCAGCGTACCGGGACAGGGGACCGGGGAGCTGTTTTTT. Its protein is CASSVPGQGTGELFF.

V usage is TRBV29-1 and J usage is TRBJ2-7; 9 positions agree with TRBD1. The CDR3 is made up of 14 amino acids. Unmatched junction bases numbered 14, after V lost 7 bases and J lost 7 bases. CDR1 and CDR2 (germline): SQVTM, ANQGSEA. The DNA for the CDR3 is TGCAGCGCTTCGTCCGGGACAGGGTCTTTGGAGCAGTACTTC. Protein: CSASSGTGSLEQYF.

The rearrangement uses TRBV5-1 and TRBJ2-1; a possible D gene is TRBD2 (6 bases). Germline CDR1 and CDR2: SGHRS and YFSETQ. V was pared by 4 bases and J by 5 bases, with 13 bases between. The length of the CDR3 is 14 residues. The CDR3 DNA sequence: TGCGCCAGCAGCCCGAAGGTAGCGGACAATGAGCAGTTCTTC. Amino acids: CASSPKVADNEQFF. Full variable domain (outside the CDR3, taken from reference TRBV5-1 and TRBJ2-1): KAGVTQTPRYLIKTRGQQVTLSCSPISGHRSVSWYQQTPGQGLQFLFEYFSETQRNKGNFPGRFSGRQFSNSRSEMNVSTLELGDSALYLCASSPKVADNEQFFGPGTRLTVL.

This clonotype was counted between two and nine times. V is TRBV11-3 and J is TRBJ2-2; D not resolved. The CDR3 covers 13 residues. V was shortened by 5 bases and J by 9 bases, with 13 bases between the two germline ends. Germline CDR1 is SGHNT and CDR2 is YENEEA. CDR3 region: CASSKERSRELFF. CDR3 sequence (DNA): TGTGCCAGCAGCAAAGAGAGGTCCCGGGAGCTGTTTTTT.

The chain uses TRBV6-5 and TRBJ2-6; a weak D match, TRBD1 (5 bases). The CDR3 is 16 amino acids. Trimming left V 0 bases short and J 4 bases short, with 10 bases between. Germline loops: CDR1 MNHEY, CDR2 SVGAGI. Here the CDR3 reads CASSYSGVSGANVLTF. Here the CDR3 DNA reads TGTGCCAGCAGTTACTCAGGGGTATCCGGGGCCAACGTCCTGACTTTC.

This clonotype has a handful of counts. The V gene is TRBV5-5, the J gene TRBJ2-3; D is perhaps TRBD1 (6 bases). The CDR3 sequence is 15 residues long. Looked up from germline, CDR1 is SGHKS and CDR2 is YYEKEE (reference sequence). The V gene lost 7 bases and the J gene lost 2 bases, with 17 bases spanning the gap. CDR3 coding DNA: TGTGCCAGCGGAGGTGGGGGCGGCCTCACAGATACGCAGTATTTT. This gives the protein CASGGGGGLTDTQYF.

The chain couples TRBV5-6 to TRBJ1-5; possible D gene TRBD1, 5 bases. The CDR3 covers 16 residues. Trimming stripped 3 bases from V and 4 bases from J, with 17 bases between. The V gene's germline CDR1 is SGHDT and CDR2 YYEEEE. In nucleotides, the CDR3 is TGTGCCAGCAGCTCAGGGAGGGATGTGTGGAATCAGCCCCAGCATTTT. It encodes CASSSGRDVWNQPQHF.

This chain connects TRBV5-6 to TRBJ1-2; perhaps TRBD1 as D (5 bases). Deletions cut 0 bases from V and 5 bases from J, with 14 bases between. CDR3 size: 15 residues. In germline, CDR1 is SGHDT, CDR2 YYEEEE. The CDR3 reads CASSLAEVRAYGYTF. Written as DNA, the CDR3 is TGTGCCAGCAGCTTGGCCGAGGTCAGGGCGTATGGCTACACCTTC.